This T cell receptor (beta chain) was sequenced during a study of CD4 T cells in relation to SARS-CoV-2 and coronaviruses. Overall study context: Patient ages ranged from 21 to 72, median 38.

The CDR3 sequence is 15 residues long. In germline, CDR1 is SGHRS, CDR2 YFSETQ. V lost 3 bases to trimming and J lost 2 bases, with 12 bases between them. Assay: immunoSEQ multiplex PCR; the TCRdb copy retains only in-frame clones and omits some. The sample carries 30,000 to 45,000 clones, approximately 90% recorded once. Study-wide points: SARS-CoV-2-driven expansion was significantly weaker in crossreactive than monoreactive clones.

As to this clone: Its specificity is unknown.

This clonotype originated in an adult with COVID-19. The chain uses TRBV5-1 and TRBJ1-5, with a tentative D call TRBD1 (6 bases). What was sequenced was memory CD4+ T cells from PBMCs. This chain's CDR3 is CASSSGGPGNQPQHF. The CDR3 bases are TGCGCCAGCAGCTCGGGGGGCCCGGGCAATCAGCCCCAGCATTTT.